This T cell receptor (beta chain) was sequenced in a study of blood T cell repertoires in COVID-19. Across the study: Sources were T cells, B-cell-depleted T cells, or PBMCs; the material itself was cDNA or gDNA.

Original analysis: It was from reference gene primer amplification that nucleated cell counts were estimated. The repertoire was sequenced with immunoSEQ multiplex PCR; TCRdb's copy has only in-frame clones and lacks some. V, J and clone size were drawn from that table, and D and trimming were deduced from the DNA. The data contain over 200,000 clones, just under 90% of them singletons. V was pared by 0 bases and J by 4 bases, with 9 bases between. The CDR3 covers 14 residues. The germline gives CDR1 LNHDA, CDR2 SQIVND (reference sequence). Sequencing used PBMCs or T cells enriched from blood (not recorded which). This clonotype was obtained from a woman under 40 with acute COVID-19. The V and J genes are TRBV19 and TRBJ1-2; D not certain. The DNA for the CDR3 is TGTGCCAGTAGTATAGATCGTTCAGTCTATGGCTACACCTTC. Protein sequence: CASSIDRSVYGYTF.